This is a list of T cell receptor beta chains from one sample in a study of beta chain features in type 1 diabetes. Using immunoSEQ multiplex PCR, the repertoire was profiled, and TCRdb retains in-frame clones only, with some absent. The profile shows 200,000 to 250,000 clones, around 9.9% of them singletons. The sample comprised central memory CD4+ T cells from blood. Receptor source: a man younger than 30 in good health. Both conserved end residues are part of each CDR3. Fields, in order: J gene, clone size, V gene, D gene, CDR3 protein, CDR3 DNA. The D gene is left open where the match is weak. Clone size is not always given. Where it is, it says once, few, many or a class for expanded clones.

j_call: TRBJ2-5; clone_size: many; v_call: TRBV23-1; d_call: .; cdr3_aa: CASSQPWETQYF; cdr3_nt: TGCGCCAGCAGTCAACCATGGGAGACCCAGTACTTC
j_call: TRBJ2-1; clone_size: .; v_call: TRBV5-4; d_call: TRBD2; cdr3_aa: CASSLSGGLSYNEQFF; cdr3_nt: TGCGCCAGCAGCCTGTCGGGAGGACTCTCCTACAATGAGCAGTTCTTC
j_call: TRBJ2-5; clone_size: .; v_call: TRBV30; d_call: TRBD2; cdr3_aa: CAWSILAGDGETQYF; cdr3_nt: TGTGCCTGGAGTATACTAGCGGGAGACGGTGAGACCCAGTACTTC
j_call: TRBJ2-5; clone_size: .; v_call: TRBV7-9; d_call: .; cdr3_aa: CASSLGQGLQETQYF; cdr3_nt: TGTGCCAGCAGCTTAGGTCAGGGGCTGCAAGAGACCCAGTACTTC
j_call: TRBJ2-7; clone_size: .; v_call: TRBV25-1; d_call: TRBD1; cdr3_aa: CASSDSGTGTYEQYF; cdr3_nt: TGTGCCAGCAGTGACTCCGGGACAGGGACCTACGAGCAGTACTTC
j_call: TRBJ2-3; clone_size: many; v_call: TRBV10-3; d_call: .; cdr3_aa: CAISESGPGLRADTQYF; cdr3_nt: TGTGCCATCAGTGAGAGTGGTCCGGGACTTCGAGCAGATACGCAGTATTTT
j_call: TRBJ1-1; clone_size: .; v_call: TRBV7-2; d_call: .; cdr3_aa: CASSFRENTEAFF; cdr3_nt: TGTGCCAGCAGCTTCCGGGAGAACACTGAAGCTTTCTTT
j_call: TRBJ2-7; clone_size: .; v_call: TRBV6-6; d_call: .; cdr3_aa: CASSSTPYEQYF; cdr3_nt: TGTGCCAGCAGTTCCACCCCCTACGAGCAGTACTTC
j_call: TRBJ2-1; clone_size: .; v_call: TRBV11-2; d_call: TRBD2; cdr3_aa: CASSLSSGSHNEQFF; cdr3_nt: TGTGCCAGCAGCTTATCTAGCGGGAGCCACAATGAGCAGTTCTTC
j_call: TRBJ1-1; clone_size: .; v_call: TRBV5-6; d_call: TRBD1; cdr3_aa: CATRDRRMNTEAFF; cdr3_nt: TGTGCCACGAGGGACAGAAGGATGAACACTGAAGCTTTCTTT
j_call: TRBJ2-7; clone_size: many; v_call: TRBV23-1; d_call: .; cdr3_aa: CASSQSAPLDEQYF; cdr3_nt: TGCGCCAGCAGTCAATCGGCCCCCCTCGACGAGCAGTACTTC
j_call: TRBJ2-3; clone_size: few; v_call: TRBV28; d_call: .; cdr3_aa: CASSRPNTDTQYF; cdr3_nt: TGTGCCAGCAGTCGGCCCAACACAGATACGCAGTATTTT
j_call: TRBJ2-3; clone_size: few; v_call: TRBV7-8; d_call: .; cdr3_aa: CASSLVGRTDTQYF; cdr3_nt: TGTGCCAGCAGCTTAGTCGGGCGCACAGATACGCAGTATTTT
j_call: TRBJ2-1; clone_size: .; v_call: TRBV7-2; d_call: .; cdr3_aa: CASSPEPSSYNEQFF; cdr3_nt: TGTGCCAGCAGCCCAGAACCAAGCTCCTACAATGAGCAGTTCTTC
j_call: TRBJ2-7; clone_size: few; v_call: TRBV28; d_call: TRBD1; cdr3_aa: CASSLVGGDEQYF; cdr3_nt: TGTGCCAGCAGTTTAGTAGGGGGCGACGAGCAGTACTTC
j_call: TRBJ2-7; clone_size: few; v_call: TRBV11-2; d_call: .; cdr3_aa: CASSLVRGRPYEQYF; cdr3_nt: TGTGCCAGCAGCTTAGTTCGCGGCAGACCCTACGAGCAGTACTTC
j_call: TRBJ2-5; clone_size: many; v_call: TRBV18; d_call: TRBD1; cdr3_aa: CASSPGTEETQYF; cdr3_nt: TGTGCCAGCTCACCAGGGACAGAAGAGACCCAGTACTTC
j_call: TRBJ1-1; clone_size: .; v_call: TRBV6-6; d_call: .; cdr3_aa: CASSYGQNTEAFF; cdr3_nt: TGTGCCAGCAGTTACGGTCAGAACACTGAAGCTTTCTTT
j_call: TRBJ2-7; clone_size: .; v_call: TRBV13; d_call: TRBD2; cdr3_aa: CASSDRTSLNEQYF; cdr3_nt: TGTGCCAGCAGCGACCGGACTAGCTTAAACGAGCAGTACTTC
j_call: TRBJ2-1; clone_size: many; v_call: TRBV5-4; d_call: TRBD1; cdr3_aa: CASSLVGRGYNEQFF; cdr3_nt: TGTGCCAGCAGCTTGGTCGGCAGGGGGTACAATGAGCAGTTCTTC